Below, 25 T cell receptor beta chains from the same sample are listed, as sequenced in a study of blood T cell repertoires in COVID-19 (dated by TCRdb to 2020 to 2021). Library preparation used the immunoSEQ multiplex PCR assay. In TCRdb, the immuneACCESS table is reduced to in-frame sequences with V and J assigned. These tables do not hold every clone; where another copy was compared, an unresolved V gene accounts for under half, and the others remain unexplained. In this sample the table shows some 80,000 clones, just under 80% of which occur a single time. Clones ranked in the top ten supply roughly a third of the sample. What was sequenced was peripheral blood. The receptors come from a man aged 55-75 years with COVID-19, enrolled during active disease.

To note about this clone: Other DNA sequences from this sample encode an identical CDR3 as well. The chain uses TRBV5-5 and TRBJ2-3, with 9 bases that match TRBD2. Per germline, CDR1 SGHKS and CDR2 YYEKEE (reference sequence). The CDR3 covers 16 residues. Germline trimming cut 7 bases from V and 14 bases from J; bases unmatched to any gene: 23. The DNA for the CDR3 is TGTGCCAGCCGCTGGGGTGGGGGCGGGAGGGCCCTCCCTGGGTATTTT. Protein: CASRWGGGGRALPGYF.

V gene TRBV18 combines with J gene TRBJ2-7, with D possibly matching TRBD1 (5 bases). The V gene's germline CDR1 is KGHSH and CDR2 LQKENI. This CDR3 spans 16 amino acids. The germline V and J ends were trimmed by 3 bases and 9 bases, with 24 bases remaining between them. CDR3 residues: CASSPVPAHPQGGQYF. CDR3 DNA sequence: TGTGCCAGCTCACCCGTGCCAGCTCACCCGCAGGGCGGGCAGTACTTC.

This CDR3 is CASSPRGGTNTEAFF. The CDR3 bases are TGTGCCAGCAGTCCGCGGGGAGGGACGAACACTGAAGCTTTCTTT. This chain joins TRBV6-5 and TRBJ1-1, with D maybe TRBD1 (5 bases). Germline values: CDR1 MNHEY, CDR2 SVGAGI. V was trimmed by 5 bases and J by 1 base, leaving 14 bases between them. The CDR3 is 15 amino acids.

V and J are TRBV6-5 and TRBJ1-1, with D perhaps matching TRBD1 (5 bases). CDR1 is MNHEY and CDR2 is SVGAGI in the germline V gene. Trimming left V 6 bases short and J 8 bases short, with 16 bases between. The CDR3 consists of 13 residues. CDR3 amino acids: CASSPGHHPEAFF. CDR3 sequence (DNA): TGTGCCAGCAGCCCAGGACACCACCCAGAAGCTTTCTTT.

The table lists this clone with a count of one. This chain joins TRBV7-2 and TRBJ2-5; 10 bases are a match to TRBD1. Germline CDR1 SGHTA, CDR2 FQGNSA. V lost 5 bases to trimming and J lost 2 bases; unmatched junction nucleotides: 5. CDR3 length equals 15 residues. The CDR3 loop reads CASSLWGQGQETQYF. The CDR3 nucleotides are TGTGCCAGCAGCCTGTGGGGACAGGGGCAAGAGACCCAGTACTTC.

This rearrangement joins TRBV19 to TRBJ2-7; possibly TRBD1 for D (5 bases). This CDR3 is built from 16 residues. The germline V gene has CDR1 LNHDA and CDR2 SQIVND (reference sequence). V was pared by 1 base and J by 0 bases, with 13 bases between. Written as DNA, the CDR3 is TGTGCCAGTAGTATAGCCCCAGGGTTCTACTCCTACGAGCAGTACTTC. Its protein is CASSIAPGFYSYEQYF.

The CDR3 sequence: CASSYPTSGGRDEQFF. CDR3 sequence (DNA): TGTGCCAGCAGTTACCCGACTAGCGGGGGACGGGATGAGCAGTTCTTC. This chain connects TRBV11-2 to TRBJ2-1, with 12 bases lining up with TRBD2. The germline V gene has CDR1 SGHAT and CDR2 FQNNGV. The V segment lost 6 bases and the J segment 8 bases; nucleotides outside the gene matches: 11. The CDR3 runs 16 residues.

V and J are TRBV2 and TRBJ2-2, with D unclear. The germline CDR1 and CDR2 sequences are SNHLY and FYNNEI. V gave up 7 bases and J gave up 6 bases, with 9 bases separating them. This CDR3 is built from 12 residues. The CDR3, as DNA: TGTGCCAGCACCTGGAGCGCCGGGGAGCTGTTTTTT. Its protein product is CASTWSAGELFF.

The chain links TRBV18 to TRBJ1-2; D remains unclear. Germline-derived CDR1 and CDR2 are KGHSH and LQKENI. The CDR3 sequence is 11 residues long. With 3 bases removed from V and 6 bases from J, the gap between germline ends came to 5 bases. CDR3 amino acids: CASSPADGYTF. CDR3 nucleotides: TGTGCCAGCTCACCGGCAGATGGCTACACCTTC.

The gene calls are TRBV11-2 and TRBJ2-2, with 12 bases lining up with TRBD2. The CDR3 covers 15 residues. V shed 1 base and J 6 bases; nucleotides not matched to a gene: 0. Germline CDR1 reads SGHAT; CDR2 reads FQNNGV. In nucleotides, the CDR3 is TGTGCCAGCAGCTTAGGACTAGCGGGGGCCGGGGAGCTGTTTTTT. Translated, it gives CASSLGLAGAGELFF.

The chain combines TRBV19 with TRBJ2-7; D perhaps matches TRBD1 (7 bases). Germline CDR1 reads LNHDA; CDR2 reads SQIVND (reference sequence). Trimming pared 8 bases from V and 1 base from J, leaving 12 bases between. The CDR3 runs to 13 residues. The DNA of the CDR3 is TGTGCCAGTGCGCGGGACAGTTCCTACGAGCAGTACTTC. This encodes CASARDSSYEQYF.

This chain uses TRBV15 with TRBJ2-7; 8 bases are shared with TRBD2. The germline gives CDR1 LNHNV, CDR2 YYDKDF (reference sequence). This CDR3 contains 15 residues. Germline trimming cut 0 bases from V and 6 bases from J; bases unmatched to any gene: 7. The CDR3 DNA reads TGTGCCACCAGCAGAGATCCGGTCGGGGGGGGCGAGCAGTACTTC. Translation gives CATSRDPVGGGEQYF.

The chain carries TRBV5-4 and TRBJ2-2; 7 nucleotides line up with TRBD1. This CDR3 comprises 14 residues. With 6 bases clipped from V and 1 base from J, the junction kept 3 bases outside the gene matches. Germline CDR1 and CDR2: SGHNT and YYREEE (reference sequence). CDR3 nucleotide sequence: TGTGCCAGCAAGGGACAGATGAACACCGGGGAGCTGTTTTTT. Its protein product is CASKGQMNTGELFF.

J is TRBJ2-5 and V is TRBV7-9, with D possibly matching TRBD1 (6 bases). Per germline, CDR1 SEHNR and CDR2 FQNEAQ (reference sequence). Trimming shortened V by 3 bases and J by 1 base, and 15 bases separated the two germline ends. This CDR3 has 16 residues. CDR3 sequence: CASSLTYRESQETQYF. The CDR3 DNA reads TGTGCCAGCAGCTTGACCTACAGGGAGTCCCAAGAGACCCAGTACTTC. The whole variable domain, remainder taken from reference TRBV7-9 and TRBJ2-5, is DTGVSQNPRHKITKRGQNVTFRCDPISEHNRLYWYRQTLGQGPEFLTYFQNEAQLEKSRLLSDRFSAERPKGSFSTLEIQRTEQGDSAMYLCASSLTYRESQETQYFGPGTRLLVL.

CDR3 sequence: CASSLLDTQYF. The CDR3 DNA follows: TGTGCCAGCAGCCTCCTCGATACGCAGTATTTT. The gene calls are TRBV7-9 and TRBJ2-3; no reliable D call. The length of the CDR3 is 11 residues. CDR1 SEHNR and CDR2 FQNEAQ come from the germline V gene (reference sequence). Trimming stripped 5 bases from V and 6 bases from J, with 6 bases between.

This chain uses TRBV27 with TRBJ1-6, with D maybe TRBD1 (5 bases). The CDR3 has 16 residues. CDR1 and CDR2 (germline): MNHEY, SMNVEV (reference sequence). The ends were cut back, 0 bases at V and 6 bases at J, with 12 bases in the middle. The CDR3 region has the DNA TGTGCCAGCAGTTTATCGACCAAGGGGATTAATTCACCCCTCCACTTT. Translated, it gives CASSLSTKGINSPLHF.

CDR3 protein: CASSQDRLYNEQFF. The CDR3 region has the DNA TGTGCCAGCAGCCAAGATCGACTTTACAATGAGCAGTTCTTC. This chain joins TRBV3-1 (or the pseudogene TRBV3-2) and TRBJ2-1; D is unclear. The CDR3 loop spans 14 amino acids. Trimming shortened V by 0 bases and J by 4 bases, and 7 bases separated the two germline ends. Germline-derived CDR1 and CDR2 are LGHDT and YNNKEL (reference sequence).

The rearrangement links TRBV5-1 to TRBJ2-1; D perhaps matches TRBD1 (6 bases). With 7 bases removed from V and 1 base from J, the gap between germline ends came to 18 bases. The V gene's germline CDR1 is SGHRS and CDR2 YFSETQ. CDR3 length equals 16 residues. CDR3 residues: CASGPGQTSSYNEQFF. CDR3 sequence (DNA): TGCGCCAGCGGGCCCGGACAGACCTCTTCCTACAATGAGCAGTTCTTC.

The V gene is TRBV6-5, the J gene TRBJ2-1; TRBD2 agrees at 8 bases. The V gene's germline CDR1 is MNHEY and CDR2 SVGAGI. Trimming at V came to 2 bases and at J to 9 bases, leaving 6 bases not matched to a gene. The CDR3 is 14 residues long. DNA for the CDR3: TGTGCCAGCAGTTACGCGGGGGGTATGGGTGAGCAGTTCTTC. Its translation: CASSYAGGMGEQFF.

This chain joins TRBV5-1 and TRBJ1-3; D not resolved. Germline V gives CDR1 SGHRS, CDR2 YFSETQ. V was clipped by 0 bases and J by 8 bases, with 3 bases between them. The CDR3 totals 11 residues. The CDR3 is CASSLGDTIYF. The CDR3 DNA sequence: TGCGCCAGCAGCTTGGGCGACACCATATATTTT.

This chain uses TRBV9 with TRBJ2-7; 8 bases agree with TRBD1. Germline V gives CDR1 SGDLS, CDR2 YYNGEE. The junction had 5 bases not matched to a gene; V was cut back by 4 bases and J by 2 bases. The CDR3 covers 14 residues. CDR3 bases: TGTGCCAGCAGCATCCCAGGGGGCCCCTACGAGCAGTACTTC. Protein sequence: CASSIPGGPYEQYF.

V usage is TRBV19 and J usage is TRBJ2-7, with D possibly being TRBD1 (6 bases). The CDR3 is made up of 16 amino acids. V lost 0 bases to trimming and J lost 5 bases, with 17 bases between them. The germline V gene has CDR1 LNHDA and CDR2 SQIVND (reference sequence). Written as DNA, the CDR3 is TGTGCCAGTAGTATAGATCTCTTTGGCAGGGGAAACGAGCAGTACTTC. Encoded protein: CASSIDLFGRGNEQYF.

The rearrangement links TRBV5-1 to TRBJ2-7; maybe TRBD1 (5 bases). The V gene lost 4 bases and the J gene lost 2 bases, with 16 bases spanning the gap. The CDR3 runs 15 residues. Germline V gene data show CDR1 as SGHRS and CDR2 as YFSETQ. CDR3 protein: CASSEVWARAYEQYF. The CDR3 nucleotides are TGCGCCAGCAGCGAGGTTTGGGCCAGGGCCTACGAGCAGTACTTC.

V and J are TRBV11-2 and TRBJ2-7, with D maybe TRBD2 (6 bases). The germline V and J ends were trimmed by 1 base and 1 base, with 11 bases remaining between them. CDR3 length equals 15 residues. Per germline, CDR1 SGHAT and CDR2 FQNNGV. Here the CDR3 DNA reads TGTGCCAGCAGCTTAGGGGGACTCGGTTCCTACGAGCAGTACTTC. Protein product: CASSLGGLGSYEQYF.

This clone was picked up a small number of times. The chain joins TRBV5-1 to TRBJ2-5; 7 bases align to TRBD1. V gave up 4 bases and J gave up 0 bases; unmatched junction bases: 6. Germline V gene data show CDR1 as SGHRS and CDR2 as YFSETQ. This CDR3 has 15 residues. CDR3 sequence (DNA): TGCGCCAGCAGCCAGGGGACAGAGAACCAAGAGACCCAGTACTTC. Its translation: CASSQGTENQETQYF.